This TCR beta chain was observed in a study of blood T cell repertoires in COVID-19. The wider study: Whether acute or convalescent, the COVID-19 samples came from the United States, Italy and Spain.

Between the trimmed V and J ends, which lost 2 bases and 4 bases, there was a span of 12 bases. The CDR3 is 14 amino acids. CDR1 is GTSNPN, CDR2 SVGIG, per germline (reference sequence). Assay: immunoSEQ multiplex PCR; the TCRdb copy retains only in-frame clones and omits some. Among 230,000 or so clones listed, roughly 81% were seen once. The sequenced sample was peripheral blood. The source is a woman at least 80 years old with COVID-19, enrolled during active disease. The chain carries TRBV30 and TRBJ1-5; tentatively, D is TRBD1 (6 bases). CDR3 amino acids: CAWSPRQGNQPQHF. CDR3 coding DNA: TGTGCCTGGAGTCCCCGGCAGGGGAATCAGCCCCAGCATTTT.